This entry features one T cell receptor (beta chain) sequence. Its antigen specificity is not known. Base qualities are missing; no much larger clone stands one base away. The time point label, as the study defines it: newly diagnosed GD, antithyroid drugs for less than 3 months. For both TCR sequencing and RNA sequencing, RNA was extracted from PBMCs using TRIzol. The diagnosis of Graves' disease followed American Thyroid Association guidelines. Patients were recruited from an endocrinology department in Xi'an, China. From each patient, around 9 milliliters of peripheral blood was collected into an EDTA anticoagulant tube. Ficoll Paque Plus density gradient separation was used to isolate PBMCs, and no additional T cell sorting was done. An Agilent 2100 Bioanalyzer and agarose gel were used to assess RNA quality, and a NanoDrop 2000 was used to measure RNA concentration. The sample belongs to a study of regulatory T cells in long-lasting Graves disease (dated by TCRdb to the early 2020s). Looking at the study overall: Patients with newly diagnosed Graves' disease had been on antithyroid drugs for under 3 months. Peripheral blood TCR sequencing and RNA sequencing compared persistent Graves' disease patients with newly diagnosed Graves' disease patients. The study was registered as a clinical trial and conducted in China. A total of some 35 samples underwent TCR sequencing, from roughly 13 patients with persistent Graves' disease and 20 patients with newly diagnosed Graves' disease.

Study-level results and caveats: The small sample size was acknowledged by the authors as a limitation that may reduce accuracy. Sequencing and analysis were restricted to the TCR beta chain. Peripheral blood alone was examined, since thyroid tissue, which constituted the primary lesion, could not be accessed. Compared with newly diagnosed patients, patients with persistent Graves' disease had lower TCR Shannon entropy and fewer highly expanded clones, which suggests clonal expansion. Patients with persistent disease shared more public clonotypes (over 2,500) than newly diagnosed patients did (roughly 970).

Receptor libraries were prepared by multiplex PCR. Instrument used: Illumina HiSeq 4000. iRepertoire HTBI primers and Arm-PCR amplification of CDR3 regions were used to construct TCR beta libraries. Before sequencing, the PCR products went through gel purification. Per the authors' processing: Gene usage analysis of CDR3 amino acid clonotypes used the approximately 56 TRBV and some 13 TRBJ segments found across samples. COPE and FqMerger were used to merge the filtered high-quality paired reads into contigs. BLAST was used to align contigs to IMGT TRBV, TRBD and TRBJ reference genes, and CDR3 was defined according to IMGT. Highly expanded clones were defined as clonotypes with a frequency above 0.1%. Shannon entropy served as the measure of repertoire diversity, while the Gini coefficient captured V-J evenness. Public clonotypes were defined as clonotypes shared by more than one individual. Starting from the raw public reads, TCRdb applied fastp trimming at Q25, assembled clones with MiXCR and retained in-frame beta chains. Rows merge per CDR3 protein into single entries with the most common DNA and genes. TCRdb, not the original authors, processed these V and J calls. The sample data list some 560,000 distinct CDR3 sequences, and 15% to 20% of these were observed just once. The ten largest clones add up to approximately 25% of the sample.

These same data were also listed under a study on T cells in Graves' hyperthyroidism and ophthalmopathy. As the second paper documents: A patient counted as having stable Graves' hyperthyroidism if no progression to ophthalmopathy occurred over 18 months of follow-up. Hyperthyroidism patients were newly diagnosed, had a disease duration of under 2 months, and were aged 18 to 65 years. Exclusion was applied to patients with uncontrolled infections, other autoimmune diseases, pregnancy or lactation. Diagnoses relied on clinical symptoms, serum thyroxine and TRAb, thyroid ultrasound and orbital computed tomography. The TCR CDR3 was subjected to a first round of RT-PCR using the HTBI primer set and the Qiagen OneStep RT-PCR kit. Most expanded thyroid clonotypes (frequency above 0.001) were also detected in blood, suggesting blood repertoires may reflect thyroid immune responses. A model built on a 13 V-J signature distinguished ophthalmopathy from stable hyperthyroidism, reaching around 88% sensitivity and under 84% specificity in cross-validation and 80%/75% in testing. During validation, the model predicted progression to ophthalmopathy a median of approximately six months ahead of onset, with roughly 65% sensitivity and 72.22% specificity. To identify distinguishing TCR V-J signatures, a discovery cohort of 100 patients was used, comprising 43 with Graves' ophthalmopathy and 55 to 65 with stable Graves' hyperthyroidism. Prospective prediction of ophthalmopathy was tested in an independent validation cohort of fewer than 20 hyperthyroidism patients and 15 to 17 patients who later progressed to ophthalmopathy. The 90 to 100 discovery patients were randomly divided into training and test sets at a 7:3 ratio. Thyroid tissue and blood T-cell repertoires from roughly six Graves' hyperthyroidism patients were also compared in the study. Following sampling, methimazole starting at 30 mg daily was given to hyperthyroidism patients, and high-dose intravenous methylprednisolone was given to ophthalmopathy patients. Libraries were constructed in a second round of multiplex PCR, after which size selection and purification were performed. Paired-end sequencing of the libraries was performed with 100 bp reads on an Illumina HiSeq2000. SOAPnuke was used to process the raw data, removing reads that contained adapters or uncalled bases, had a mean Phred below 15, or lacked an exact match to the constant primer or identifier. COPE v1.2.5 was used to merge the high-quality paired reads, and each unique nucleotide sequence was defined as a clonotype. MiTCR v1.1 was used to align clonotypes to the IMGT TRBV, TRBD and TRBJ reference segments. Analysis was restricted to V-J combinations with a frequency above 0.0001, which covered roughly 99% of repertoires. A TCS score was defined as the ratio of F50 (clonal expansion) to E x V (chaos), with BLOSUM62-based TCRdist applied between CDR3 peptides within each V-J. Welch's t-statistics and random forest reduced 500 to 550 V-J features to 10 to 15, which were used in a naive Bayes classifier (R e1071). Sample size was not statistically predetermined, and blinding of investigators to group allocation was not performed. TCR Vbeta CDR3 sequencing of around 130 peripheral blood samples (43 ophthalmopathy, roughly 74 hyperthyroidism and roughly 17 progressor patients) is reported in the paper.

The origin of this receptor is a woman aged 35-65 years with Graves disease. Donor details come from another sample of the same person, matched by shared clones. Sequencing used peripheral blood mononuclear cells (PBMCs), obtained at new diagnosis, from a patient treated with antithyroid drugs.

CDR3 loop: CASSAQGVAPLHF. The sequenced DNA is TGTGCCAGCAGCGCTCAGGGTGTAGCACCCCTCCACTTT. This receptor chain uses TRBV7-2 and TRBJ1-6, with TRBD1 as a weak D call on 5 bases. The germline V gene yields SGHTA for CDR1 and FQGNSA for CDR2. CDR3 length: 13 amino acids, cysteine to phenylalanine. The only DNA kept is the CDR3, 39 bases in frame from the first base. V loses 5 bases, J loses 11 bases, and the germline ends lie 13 bases apart.